The rows below give T cell receptor beta chains drawn from one sample of a study of blood T cell repertoires in COVID-19. Sequencing was performed with immunoSEQ multiplex PCR; in TCRdb, only in-frame clones are kept and a portion is missing. This sample carries about 130,000 clones, more than 70% of them seen once, and the ten largest clones take more than 1.5%. Specimen: peripheral blood. These TCRs come from a man between 70 and 80 years old with acute or convalescent COVID-19. Each CDR3 is given with its conserved first and last residue. D genes are given only for firm matches. Expanded clones get a size class; other rows say once, few or many, or leave the size out.

clone size	D gene	V gene	J gene	CDR3 DNA	CDR3 protein
.	.	TRBV3-1/TRBV3-2	TRBJ1-6	TGTGCCAGCAGTCCTACAGGGATCACCCTCCACTTT	CASSPTGITLHF
.	.	TRBV6-6	TRBJ2-5	TGTGCCAGCAGTGGACTACCGCCCCAAGAGACCCAGTACTTC	CASSGLPPQETQYF
.	.	TRBV18	TRBJ2-2	TGTGCCAGCTCACCACGACGGGCGACAGGATTCTCCGGGGAGCTGTTTTTT	CASSPRRATGFSGELFF
.	.	TRBV23-1	TRBJ2-1	TGCGCCAGCAGTCAACGTATATCGGGGTACAATGAGCAGTTCTTC	CASSQRISGYNEQFF
.	TRBD1	TRBV9	TRBJ2-1	TGTGCCAGCAGCGTAGACAGGGGCGCCGAGCAGTTCTTC	CASSVDRGAEQFF
.	TRBD1	TRBV19	TRBJ2-3	TGTGCCAGTAACCTACCGGGACAGGGAGCAGATACGCAGTATTTT	CASNLPGQGADTQYF
.	.	TRBV18	TRBJ1-2	TGTGCCAGCTCACCAGGTCAGGGTGGCTACACCTTC	CASSPGQGGYTF
.	.	TRBV12-3/TRBV12-4	TRBJ1-5	TGTGCCAGCAGGACAGGTAGCAATCAGCCCCAGCATTTT	CASRTGSNQPQHF
.	.	TRBV11-3	TRBJ2-1	TGTGCCAGCAGCCTCCTCGGAGAGGATGACAATGAGCAGTTCTTC	CASSLLGEDDNEQFF
.	.	TRBV7-2	TRBJ1-1	TGTGCCAGCAGTTACCAGGCGAACACTGAAGCTTTCTTT	CASSYQANTEAFF
few	TRBD1	TRBV5-6	TRBJ2-3	TGTGCCAGCAACGACAGGGGGCATGGAGATACGCAGTATTTT	CASNDRGHGDTQYF
.	.	TRBV11-3	TRBJ2-3	TGTGCCAGCAGCTTCAACGGAGATACGCAGTATTTT	CASSFNGDTQYF
.	.	TRBV18	TRBJ1-5	TGTGCCAGCTCACCCCAAGGGAGGGGCGTGCGCAATCAGCCCCAGCATTTT	CASSPQGRGVRNQPQHF
.	.	TRBV5-1	TRBJ2-3	TGCGCCAGCAGCAAGGGACAAGGCACAGATACGCAGTATTTT	CASSKGQGTDTQYF
.	.	TRBV5-1	TRBJ1-2	TGCGCCAGCAGCTTGTCCTCGGCGGGGGGCTATGGCTACACCTTC	CASSLSSAGGYGYTF
.	.	TRBV6-5	TRBJ1-1	TGTGCCAGCAGTTACTCGACCCAGCGAAACACTGAAGCTTTCTTT	CASSYSTQRNTEAFF
.	TRBD1	TRBV4-1	TRBJ1-4	TGCGCCAGCAGCCAAGGTCAGGGGGTGGGAGCTAATGAAAAACTGTTTTTT	CASSQGQGVGANEKLFF
.	.	TRBV2	TRBJ1-1	TGTGCCAGCAGTGAATACAGAATTGAAGCTTTCTTT	CASSEYRIEAFF
.	.	TRBV5-1	TRBJ2-2	TGCGCCAGCAGCTTGACCCCAGGTCCCGGGGAGCTGTTTTTT	CASSLTPGPGELFF
.	.	TRBV9	TRBJ1-4	TGTGCCAGCAGCGTAGGGACAGTTAATGAAAAACTGTTTTTT	CASSVGTVNEKLFF
.	.	TRBV21-1	TRBJ2-1	TGTGCCAGCACCCCTCTAGCGGGGGGGGGCTATGAGCAGTTCTTC	CASTPLAGGGYEQFF
.	.	TRBV28	TRBJ1-5	TGTGCCAGCAGTTTAGGGGCTACTCAGCCCCAGCATTTT	CASSLGATQPQHF
.	.	TRBV7-9	TRBJ1-1	TGTGCCAGCAGCCCTTCGTCGAATTGGAGGGCACAGAACACTGAAGCTTTCTTT	CASSPSSNWRAQNTEAFF
.	TRBD1	TRBV4-1	TRBJ2-1	TGCGCCAGCAGCCAGGGACAGGAGATATACAATGAGCAGTTCTTC	CASSQGQEIYNEQFF
.	TRBD1	TRBV5-1	TRBJ1-3	TGCGCCAGCAGCCCTGCAGGGGGAAGGCCTGGAAACACCATATATTTT	CASSPAGGRPGNTIYF
.	.	TRBV5-1	TRBJ2-5	TGCGCCAGCAGCTTGGGGACAGAAGAGACCCAGTACTTC	CASSLGTEETQYF
.	.	TRBV5-1	TRBJ1-2	TGCGCCAGCAGCTTGGCGGGGGGGGTACGGGGCTACACCTTC	CASSLAGGVRGYTF
few	.	TRBV21-1	TRBJ1-1	TGTGCCAGCAGCCGAGCGAATCACAGGCCCACTGAAGCTTTCTTT	CASSRANHRPTEAFF
once	.	TRBV5-4	TRBJ1-1	TGTGCCAGCAGCCTGTGGCAGGTGAACACTGAAGCTTTCTTT	CASSLWQVNTEAFF
once	TRBD1	TRBV5-7	TRBJ2-7	TGTGCCAGCAGCCCAGGGACAGTCTTCTCCTACGAGCAGTACTTC	CASSPGTVFSYEQYF
.	TRBD1	TRBV6-5	TRBJ1-1	TGTGCCAGCAGTTACTCTGGGACAGGGGGCAAGGCTGAAGCTTTCTTT	CASSYSGTGGKAEAFF
.	TRBD1	TRBV11-2	TRBJ2-7	TGTGCCAGCAGCTTCGTCCCGGGACAGGGGACCTACGAGCAGTACTTC	CASSFVPGQGTYEQYF
few	TRBD2	TRBV29-1	TRBJ2-2	TGCAGCGTTGTGGGAGGGGCAGGGACCGGGGAGCTGTTTTTT	CSVVGGAGTGELFF
.	TRBD1	TRBV7-9	TRBJ1-2	TGTGCCAGCAGCTCATACCAATCGGGGGACAGGGGCGGCTACACCTTC	CASSSYQSGDRGGYTF
.	.	TRBV5-4	TRBJ2-5	TGTGCCAGCAGCCTGGCTAGCTCCCCGGAGACCCAGTACTTC	CASSLASSPETQYF
few	.	TRBV28	TRBJ1-6	TGTGCCAGCAGTTTTTTCCAGGGGCATTCACCCCTCCACTTT	CASSFFQGHSPLHF
.	.	TRBV3-1/TRBV3-2	TRBJ1-1	TGTGCCAGCAGCCAAGCGGGTGGGGCGCCCCTCACTGAAGCTTTCTTT	CASSQAGGAPLTEAFF
once	TRBD1	TRBV5-1	TRBJ1-1	TGCGCCAGCAGCGCCAACCGGGACAGCTACACTGAAGCTTTCTTT	CASSANRDSYTEAFF
.	.	TRBV5-1	TRBJ2-1	TGCGCCAGCAGCTTGGCGGGCAGGGTTAACAATGAGCAGTTCTTC	CASSLAGRVNNEQFF
.	TRBD2	TRBV5-5	TRBJ2-7	TGTGCCAGCAGCTTGGCCTGGGGTAGCGGGCCCTCCGAGCAGTACTTC	CASSLAWGSGPSEQYF
.	.	TRBV10-3	TRBJ1-2	TGTGCCATCAGTGAGTCGGCAGGGAACTATGGCTACACCTTC	CAISESAGNYGYTF
.	TRBD2	TRBV19	TRBJ2-7	TGTGCCAGTAGTGCGGGCCCAGGCGGGGGGAAGAGGGAGCAGTACTTC	CASSAGPGGGKREQYF
.	.	TRBV6-5	TRBJ1-1	TGTGCCACTAAGGACAGGAACACTGAAGCTTTCTTT	CATKDRNTEAFF
.	TRBD1	TRBV3-1/TRBV3-2	TRBJ2-1	TGTGCCAGCAGCCAGGCCGGACAGGGGGGGAATGAGCAGTTCTTC	CASSQAGQGGNEQFF
.	.	TRBV19	TRBJ1-2	TGTGCCAGTCAGACCGGCCCCCCTTGGACAGCAAGTTATGGCTACACCTTC	CASQTGPPWTASYGYTF
.	TRBD1	TRBV9	TRBJ1-2	TGTGCCAGCAGCACGGACAGGGGGAACTATGGCTACACCTTC	CASSTDRGNYGYTF
.	TRBD2	TRBV5-1	TRBJ2-5	TGCGCCAGCAGCTTGACTAGCGGGGGGGCCGGGGAGACCCAGTACTTC	CASSLTSGGAGETQYF
.	.	TRBV2	TRBJ1-6	TGTGCCAGCAGTAGGGAGAGCTCCTATAATTCACCCCTCCACTTT	CASSRESSYNSPLHF
.	.	TRBV6-4	TRBJ2-4	TGTGCCAGCACGGACGCGGGACAGTGGGGAGCCAAAAACATTCAGTACTTC	CASTDAGQWGAKNIQYF
.	TRBD1	TRBV7-9	TRBJ1-2	TGTGCCAGCAGCGGGACAGGGGGCGTCTTTGGCTACACCTTC	CASSGTGGVFGYTF
.	TRBD1	TRBV7-7	TRBJ2-2	TGTGCTAGCAGCTTTCAACCCGGGACAGTAAACACCGGGGAGCTGTTTTTT	CASSFQPGTVNTGELFF
once	TRBD2	TRBV6-1	TRBJ2-5	TGTGCCAGCAGTGAAGCAACTAGCGGGGGGGCCGGTTCCGAGACCCAGTACTTC	CASSEATSGGAGSETQYF
few	.	TRBV5-1	TRBJ1-5	TGCGCCAGCAGCCCCCTTGGGGCCCGCAATCAGCCCCAGCATTTT	CASSPLGARNQPQHF